A single sample is the source of the 12 T cell receptor beta chains below, sequenced in a study of blood T cell repertoires in COVID-19. Produced via immunoSEQ multiplex PCR; TCRdb's table is partial and in-frame only. The data contain about 340,000 clones, about 92% of them singletons. The sequenced sample consisted of PBMCs or T cells enriched from blood (not recorded which). These receptors all stem from a woman aged 25 to 39 who had recovered from COVID-19.

The rearrangement uses TRBV19 and TRBJ2-3, with 9 bases identical to TRBD2. Germline CDR1 reads LNHDA; CDR2 reads SQIVND (reference sequence). J lost 1 base, V lost 5 bases, and 4 bases had no gene match. This CDR3 is built from 15 residues. Here the CDR3 reads CASSEAGGGTDTQYF. CDR3 in DNA: TGTGCCAGTAGTGAGGCGGGGGGGGGCACAGATACGCAGTATTTT.

The rearrangement joins TRBV28 to TRBJ1-1; weak D call: TRBD1 (6 bases). The CDR3 extends over 12 amino acids. The V and J ends lost 5 bases and 5 bases respectively, with 9 bases between them. Germline V gene lookup returns CDR1 MDHEN and CDR2 SYDVKM. This chain's CDR3 is CASSTGLTEAFF. The CDR3 DNA reads as TGTGCCAGCAGTACAGGGTTGACTGAAGCTTTCTTT.

The chain employs TRBV5-5 and TRBJ2-7; no clear D. The CDR3 covers 12 residues. Trimming cost V 4 bases and J 5 bases, with 10 bases left between them. CDR1 is SGHKS and CDR2 is YYEKEE in the germline V gene (reference sequence). This CDR3 is CASSLGAHEQYF. Written as DNA, the CDR3 is TGTGCCAGCAGCCTTGGAGCCCACGAGCAGTACTTC.

The chain employs TRBV27 and TRBJ1-4, with TRBD1 matching over 8 bases. The CDR3 contains 14 residues. Trimming at V came to 6 bases and at J to 3 bases, leaving 3 bases not matched to a gene. CDR1 and CDR2 (germline): MNHEY, SMNVEV (reference sequence). This CDR3 is CASSLTGANEKLFF. CDR3 coding DNA: TGTGCCAGCAGCCTGACAGGGGCTAATGAAAAACTGTTTTTT.

CDR3 sequence reads: CASSKGSVGDEQFF. The CDR3 DNA reads as TGTGCCAGCAGCAAAGGGTCTGTAGGGGATGAGCAGTTCTTC. The rearrangement links TRBV21-1 to TRBJ2-1; the table assigns TRBD1, which was not confirmed against the DNA. TRBV21-1 is tagged as a pseudogene. The CDR3 is 14 residues long.

To note about this clone: In the same sample, other DNA sequences code for this CDR3. This chain connects TRBV28 to TRBJ1-5; D unclear. Trimming left V 6 bases short and J 9 bases short, with 9 bases between. Germline V gene data show CDR1 as MDHEN and CDR2 as SYDVKM. The CDR3 contains 11 residues. CDR3 residues: CASSPGGPQHF. DNA for the CDR3: TGTGCCAGCAGCCCAGGTGGGCCCCAGCATTTT. The full variable domain, with the rest looked up from reference TRBV28 and TRBJ1-5, is DVKVTQSSRYLVKRTGEKVFLECVQDMDHENMFWYRQDPGLGLRLIYFSYDVKMKEKGDIPEGYSVSREKKERFSLILESASTNQTSMYLCASSPGGPQHFGDGTRLSIL.

V usage is TRBV4-1 and J usage is TRBJ1-6; D perhaps matches TRBD1 (6 bases). V dropped 4 bases and J dropped 9 bases, with 16 bases sitting between them. CDR1 and CDR2 from the germline V gene are MGHRA and YSYEKL. This CDR3 has 15 residues. CDR3 bases: TGCGCCAGCAGCCTCCACGTGGGGGCGCGTTCACCCCTCCACTTT. This encodes CASSLHVGARSPLHF.

The chain joins TRBV19 to TRBJ2-7; D gene unclear. Germline V lookup: CDR1 LNHDA, CDR2 SQIVND (reference sequence). This CDR3 spans 14 amino acids. The V end was cut by 3 bases, the J end by 0 bases, with 9 bases between. CDR3 in DNA: TGTGCCAGTAGTATTTTTGCTAGCTCCTACGAGCAGTACTTC. Protein product: CASSIFASSYEQYF.

The chain links TRBV2 to TRBJ2-7, with 14 bases aligning to TRBD2. The trim removed 7 bases at V and 10 bases at J, leaving 12 bases unmatched. The germline V gene encodes CDR1 SNHLY and CDR2 FYNNEI. The CDR3 consists of 15 residues. The CDR3 is CASTPGLAGVVGQYF. CDR3 nucleotides: TGTGCCAGCACCCCGGGACTAGCGGGAGTAGTCGGCCAGTACTTC.

CDR3 nucleotide sequence: TGTGCCAGCAGTTTAATGACTAGGTTGGGGACCCAGTACTTC. Its translation is CASSLMTRLGTQYF. This chain links TRBV28 with TRBJ2-5; TRBD2 is a possible D gene (6 bases). Germline CDR1 MDHEN, CDR2 SYDVKM. V lost 2 bases and J lost 7, with 14 bases in between. CDR3 size: 14 residues. Looking up the rest from reference TRBV28 and TRBJ2-5 gives the full variable domain: DVKVTQSSRYLVKRTGEKVFLECVQDMDHENMFWYRQDPGLGLRLIYFSYDVKMKEKGDIPEGYSVSREKKERFSLILESASTNQTSMYLCASSLMTRLGTQYFGPGTRLLVL.

This clone was observed a handful of times. The rearrangement uses TRBV18 and TRBJ1-3; 10 nucleotides agree with TRBD1. CDR1 KGHSH and CDR2 LQKENI come from the germline V gene. The CDR3 consists of 17 residues. The V segment lost 1 base and the J segment 0 bases; nucleotides outside the gene matches: 3. CDR3 in amino acids: CASSPLGQGNSGNTIYF. The DNA for the CDR3 is TGTGCCAGCTCACCACTGGGACAGGGGAACTCTGGAAACACCATATATTTT.

The gene calls are TRBV18 and TRBJ2-2; perhaps TRBD2 as D (5 bases). The CDR3 runs to 15 residues. Trimming shortened V by 3 bases and J by 4 bases, and 12 bases separated the two germline ends. Germline-derived CDR1 and CDR2 are KGHSH and LQKENI. CDR3 sequence: CASSPPSYSTGELFF. The CDR3 DNA reads TGTGCCAGCTCACCCCCTAGCTATTCCACCGGGGAGCTGTTTTTT. Full variable domain (outside the CDR3, taken from reference TRBV18 and TRBJ2-2): NAGVMQNPRHLVRRRGQEARLRCSPMKGHSHVYWYRQLPEEGLKFMVYLQKENIIDESGMPKERFSAEFPKEGPSILRIQQVVRGDSAAYFCASSPPSYSTGELFFGEGSRLTVL.